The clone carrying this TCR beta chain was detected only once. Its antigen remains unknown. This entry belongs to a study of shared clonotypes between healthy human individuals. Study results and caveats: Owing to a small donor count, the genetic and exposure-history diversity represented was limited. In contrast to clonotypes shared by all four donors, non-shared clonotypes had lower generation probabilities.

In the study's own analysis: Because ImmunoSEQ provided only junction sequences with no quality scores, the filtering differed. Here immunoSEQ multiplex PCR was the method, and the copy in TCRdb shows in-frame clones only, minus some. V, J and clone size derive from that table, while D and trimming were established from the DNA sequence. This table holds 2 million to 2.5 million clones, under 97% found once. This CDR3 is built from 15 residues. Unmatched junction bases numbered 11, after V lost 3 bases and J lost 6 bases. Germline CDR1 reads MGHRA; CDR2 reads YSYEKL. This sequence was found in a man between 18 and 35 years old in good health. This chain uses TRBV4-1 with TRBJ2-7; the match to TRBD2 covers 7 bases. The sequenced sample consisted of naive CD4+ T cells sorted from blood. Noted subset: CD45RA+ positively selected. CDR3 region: CASSHPAGGSSEQYF. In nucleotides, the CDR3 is TGCGCCAGCAGCCACCCCGCGGGCGGGAGTAGCGAGCAGTACTTC.